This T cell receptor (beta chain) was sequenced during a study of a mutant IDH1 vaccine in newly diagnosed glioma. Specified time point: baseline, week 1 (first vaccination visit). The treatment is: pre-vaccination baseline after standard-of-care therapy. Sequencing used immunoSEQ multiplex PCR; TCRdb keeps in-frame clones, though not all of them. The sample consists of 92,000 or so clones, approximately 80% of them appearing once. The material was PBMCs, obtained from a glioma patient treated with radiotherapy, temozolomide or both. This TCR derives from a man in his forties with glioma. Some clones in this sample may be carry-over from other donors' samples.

The CDR3 is CASSLGGTGVTGANVLTF. In DNA form, the CDR3 reads TGCGCCAGCAGCTTGGGAGGGACAGGGGTCACTGGGGCCAACGTCCTGACTTTC. The rearrangement links TRBV5-1 to TRBJ2-6, with 10 nucleotides matching TRBD1. The CDR3 runs 18 residues. V gave up 0 bases and J gave up 2 bases; unmatched junction bases: 5. Germline-derived CDR1 and CDR2 are SGHRS and YFSETQ.